The following is a T cell receptor (beta chain) sequence with its context. This clonotype was seen a handful of times. Its antigen specificity is not known. Base qualities are not recorded, but no much larger clone differs from it by a single base. The data were obtained in a study of T cell repertoires in cytomegalovirus infection (dated by TCRdb to between 2018 and 2021). Study-level background: Peptide stimulations targeted recently identified HLA-C-restricted CMV epitopes, whose presentation resists viral immunomodulation, together with well-studied HLA-B-restricted epitopes. Donor HLA type was relevant to the analysis, because carriage of CMV infection together with the matching HLA type was indicated by public TCR beta signatures.

TCRdb records Illumina HiSeq 1500 as the sequencer. TCRdb redid the processing of the public reads, applying fastp at Q25 and MiXCR, and retained in-frame beta chains. CDR3 protein duplicates are merged, each entry listing the most common genes and DNA. For this sample there are hundreds of thousands of distinct CDR3 sequences; around a third appear just once. The ten largest clonotypes hold 11% to 15% of the sample. In light of the paper, this sample's treatment or condition label describes: in vitro stimulation with specific CMV peptide epitopes to enrich CMV-specific T cells. Paper-wide results and their limitations: In both this cohort and an independent approximately 350-donor cohort, the cumulative frequency of public TCR beta family members distinguished carriers of CMV infection plus the relevant HLA type. The ex vivo response was dominated by HLA-C-restricted CMV-specific TCR beta clonotypes, and the single most frequent clonotype in two of eight donors was supplied by these HLA-C-restricted clonotypes.

The sequence derives from a human donor in good health (CMV status not recorded). Some clones in this sample may be carry-over from other donors' samples. The source was cultured CD8+ T cells from PBMCs, collected from culture after CMV antigen stimulation.

The sequence in DNA is TGTGCCAGCAGCTCCCCCGGCGGGGGTAGTATTAATGGCTACACCTTC. The encoded protein is CASSSPGGGSINGYTF. This chain joins TRBV7-8 to TRBJ1-2; TRBD1 is perhaps the D gene, given 5 matching bases. The CDR3 contains 16 residues, cysteine and phenylalanine counted. Only the CDR3 region is kept as DNA, spanning 48 bases read in frame from base 1. The junction shows trimming of 4 bases on V and 6 bases on J, plus 21 bases between the germline ends. The germline V gene yields SGHVS for CDR1 and FQNEAQ for CDR2.